The next 16 T cell receptor beta chains were all read from a single sample in a study of early T cells in non-severe SARS-CoV-2 infection. TCRdb independently ran MiXCR on the 5' RACE reads; one entry per CDR3 protein. The sample lists 97,000 or so distinct CDR3 sequences; under 15% were seen once. Sequencing was carried out using whole blood. The receptor set was obtained from an adult who was a healthcare worker with PCR-confirmed SARS-CoV-2 infection or an uninfected control (not recorded which).

The genes are TRBV6-5 and TRBJ1-1; D is unclear. The V end lost 5 bases, the J end lost 4 bases, and 14 bases lay between the germline ends. The germline CDR1 and CDR2 sequences are MNHEY and SVGAGI. The CDR3 runs 14 residues. CDR3 in DNA: TGTGCCAGCAGTCCACGACCAGCGGGCACTGAAGCTTTCTTT. Translating gives CASSPRPAGTEAFF.

The chain combines TRBV10-3 with TRBJ2-2; no definite D call. Germline V CDR1 and CDR2: ENHRY, SYGVKD. The CDR3 loop spans 13 amino acids. V was pared by 8 bases and J by 0 bases, with 7 bases between. CDR3 nucleotides: TGTGCCATCGGCGGCACGAACACCGGGGAGCTGTTTTTT. Protein product: CAIGGTNTGELFF.

The rearrangement joins TRBV7-2 to TRBJ2-5, with D perhaps matching TRBD1 (7 bases). Trimming took 5 bases from V and 5 from J, leaving 12 bases between them. The CDR3 is 13 residues long. In germline, CDR1 is SGHTA, CDR2 FQGNSA. The CDR3 DNA reads TGTGCCAGCAGCGCTCAGGGGGGCGAGACCCAGTACTTC. This codes for CASSAQGGETQYF.

CDR3 bases: TGCGCCAGCAGCCAAGATCCGCCAGGAGGTCAAGAGACCCAGTACTTC. It yields the protein CASSQDPPGGQETQYF. The chain has TRBV4-1 and TRBJ2-5, with D possibly matching TRBD2 (5 bases). Deletions cut 0 bases from V and 2 bases from J, with 13 bases between. The germline gives CDR1 MGHRA, CDR2 YSYEKL. The CDR3 has 16 amino acids.

This clonotype appeared a single time. The rearrangement links TRBV3-1 to TRBJ2-1, with D possibly TRBD2 on 5 matching bases. CDR1 and CDR2 (germline): LGHDT, YNNKEL (reference sequence). Trimming pared 2 bases from V and 0 bases from J, leaving 8 bases between. The CDR3 totals 15 residues. CDR3 sequence (DNA): TGTGCCAGCAGCCAATTAGCGAGCTCCTACAATGAGCAGTTCTTC. Translated, it gives CASSQLASSYNEQFF.

The V call is TRBV6-5, the J call TRBJ1-2; perhaps TRBD1 as D (5 bases). Germline CDR1 is MNHEY and CDR2 is SVGAGI. Trimming removed 2 bases at V and 3 bases at J, with 7 bases between. The CDR3 runs to 13 residues. CDR3 region: CASSYGRDYGYTF. The CDR3 coding sequence is TGTGCCAGCAGTTACGGCAGGGACTATGGCTACACCTTC.

With regard to this clonotype: The junction departs from germline at one end; a sequencing error may be responsible. The V gene is TRBV10-3, the J gene TRBJ2-3; 10 bases map to TRBD2. The CDR3 totals 17 residues. Per the germline V gene, CDR1 is ENHRY and CDR2 is SYGVKD. In DNA, the CDR3 is TGTGCCATCAGTGAGGCTGGGACTAGCGCGCGCACTGATACGCAGTATTTT. It yields the protein CAISEAGTSARTDTQYF.

This clonotype was recorded many times. The rearrangement uses TRBV9 and TRBJ2-2; D gene unclear. Germline CDR1 is SGDLS and CDR2 is YYNGEE. CDR3 length equals 12 residues. V was trimmed by 4 bases and J by 3 bases, leaving 4 bases between them. CDR3 loop: CASSKYTGELFF. CDR3 nucleotides: TGTGCCAGCAGCAAGTACACCGGGGAGCTGTTTTTT.

This clonotype was seen more than once but under ten times. The chain combines TRBV29-1 with TRBJ2-1; D remains unclear. Trimming left V 0 bases short and J 10 bases short, with 7 bases between. Germline CDR1 SQVTM, CDR2 ANQGSEA. This CDR3 has 11 residues. The CDR3 nucleotides are TGCAGCGTTGAAGATCTCCAGGAGCAGTTCTTC. Amino acids: CSVEDLQEQFF.

This clonotype has just a few counts. V usage is TRBV18 and J usage is TRBJ2-1; TRBD1 is a possible D gene (6 bases). The V end lost 2 bases, the J end lost 7 bases, and 21 bases lay between the germline ends. This CDR3 comprises 17 residues. Germline V gene sequence: CDR1 KGHSH, CDR2 LQKENI. CDR3 in amino acids: CASSPSPTGQSPNEQFF. In nucleotides, the CDR3 is TGTGCCAGCTCACCATCTCCAACAGGACAGTCCCCAAATGAGCAGTTCTTC.

The sample holds a few counts of this clonotype. V and J are TRBV4-1 and TRBJ2-5; perhaps TRBD2 as D (6 bases). This CDR3 region has 14 residues. Germline CDR1 reads MGHRA; CDR2 reads YSYEKL. Deletions cut 0 bases from V and 5 bases from J, with 10 bases between. CDR3 loop: CASSQDGGMETQYF. The CDR3 nucleotides are TGCGCCAGCAGCCAAGATGGGGGGATGGAGACCCAGTACTTC.

This clonotype was recorded a few times. V is TRBV6-1 and J is TRBJ1-4; possibly TRBD1 for D (6 bases). Germline V lookup: CDR1 MNHNS, CDR2 SASEGT. This CDR3 is 11 amino acids long. V shed 10 bases and J shed 7 bases, with 10 bases lying between them. Here the CDR3 DNA reads TGTGCCATTTGGGGGCCTGAAAAACTGTTTTTT. Protein: CAIWGPEKLFF.

The CDR3 region has the DNA TGTGCCAGCAGTTTTAATCGGGGGACCCGTGACGAGCAGTACTTC. Translating it yields CASSFNRGTRDEQYF. This rearrangement joins TRBV27 to TRBJ2-7, with TRBD2 as a possible D gene (6 bases). The germline gives CDR1 MNHEY, CDR2 SMNVEV (reference sequence). The CDR3 contains 15 residues. V lost 3 bases to trimming and J lost 5 bases, with 17 bases between them.

V and J are TRBV28 and TRBJ1-1; D remains ambiguous. The CDR3 has 13 amino acids. The germline V and J ends were trimmed by 6 bases and 2 bases, with 10 bases remaining between them. CDR1 is MDHEN and CDR2 is SYDVKM in the germline V gene. The CDR3 loop reads CASRPLYNTEAFF. The DNA for the CDR3 is TGTGCCAGCAGGCCCCTATATAACACTGAAGCTTTCTTT. Looking up the rest from reference TRBV28 and TRBJ1-1 gives the full variable domain: DVKVTQSSRYLVKRTGEKVFLECVQDMDHENMFWYRQDPGLGLRLIYFSYDVKMKEKGDIPEGYSVSREKKERFSLILESASTNQTSMYLCASRPLYNTEAFFGQGTRLTVV.

In its sample, this clonotype was seen a few times. The chain has TRBV6-5 and TRBJ1-1, with D perhaps TRBD1 (6 bases). The CDR3 extends over 15 amino acids. V was clipped by 7 bases and J by 6 bases, with 21 bases between them. Germline assignment: CDR1 MNHEY and CDR2 SVGAGI. CDR3 sequence reads: CASTNQGGGPAEAFF. CDR3 bases: TGTGCCAGCACCAACCAAGGGGGGGGTCCGGCTGAAGCTTTCTTT.

This clonotype turned up a few times. CDR3 nucleotides: TGTGCCAGCTCTAGCGGGACGGGGAATGAGCAGTTCTTC. Translating gives CASSSGTGNEQFF. This rearrangement joins TRBV27 to TRBJ2-1; the match to TRBD2 covers 9 bases. The CDR3 sequence is 13 residues long. Germline V gene sequence: CDR1 MNHEY, CDR2 SMNVEV (reference sequence). V gave up 8 bases and J gave up 7 bases; unmatched junction bases: 6.